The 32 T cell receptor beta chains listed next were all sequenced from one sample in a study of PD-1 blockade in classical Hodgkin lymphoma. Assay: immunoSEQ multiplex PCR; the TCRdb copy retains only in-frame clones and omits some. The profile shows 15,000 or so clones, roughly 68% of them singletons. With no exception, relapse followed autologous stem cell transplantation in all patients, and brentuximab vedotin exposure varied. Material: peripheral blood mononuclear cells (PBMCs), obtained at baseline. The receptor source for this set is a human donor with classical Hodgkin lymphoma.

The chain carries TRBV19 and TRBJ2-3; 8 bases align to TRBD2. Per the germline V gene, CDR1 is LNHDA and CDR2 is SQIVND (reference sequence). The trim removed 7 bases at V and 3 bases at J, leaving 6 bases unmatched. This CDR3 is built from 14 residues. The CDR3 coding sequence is TGTGCCAGTAAGCAGCGGGAGTTAACAGATACGCAGTATTTT. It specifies CASKQRELTDTQYF.

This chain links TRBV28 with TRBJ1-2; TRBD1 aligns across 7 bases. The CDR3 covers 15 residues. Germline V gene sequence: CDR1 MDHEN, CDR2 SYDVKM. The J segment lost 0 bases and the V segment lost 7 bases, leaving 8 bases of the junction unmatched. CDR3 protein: CASNRQGGANYGYTF. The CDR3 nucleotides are TGTGCCAGCAACCGACAGGGAGGAGCTAACTATGGCTACACCTTC.

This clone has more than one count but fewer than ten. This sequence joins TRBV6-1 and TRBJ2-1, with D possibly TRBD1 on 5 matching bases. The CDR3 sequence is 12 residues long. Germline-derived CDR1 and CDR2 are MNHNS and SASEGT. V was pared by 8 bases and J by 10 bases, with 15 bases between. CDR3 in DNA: TGTGCCAGCTCCCTCTTTTCAGGGGAGCAGTTCTTC. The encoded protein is CASSLFSGEQFF.

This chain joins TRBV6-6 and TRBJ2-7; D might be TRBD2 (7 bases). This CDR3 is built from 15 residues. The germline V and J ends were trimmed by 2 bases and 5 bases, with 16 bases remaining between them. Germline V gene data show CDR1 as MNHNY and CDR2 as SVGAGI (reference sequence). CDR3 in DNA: TGTGCCAGCAGTTACACTGGGGGGGCCCCCGACGAGCAGTACTTC. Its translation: CASSYTGGAPDEQYF.

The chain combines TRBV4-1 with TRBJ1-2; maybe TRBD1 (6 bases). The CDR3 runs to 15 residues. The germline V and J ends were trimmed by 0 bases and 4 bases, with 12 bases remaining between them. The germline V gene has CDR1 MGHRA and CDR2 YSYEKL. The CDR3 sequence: CASSQDTGRSYGYTF. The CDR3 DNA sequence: TGCGCCAGCAGCCAAGACACAGGGCGGAGCTATGGCTACACCTTC.

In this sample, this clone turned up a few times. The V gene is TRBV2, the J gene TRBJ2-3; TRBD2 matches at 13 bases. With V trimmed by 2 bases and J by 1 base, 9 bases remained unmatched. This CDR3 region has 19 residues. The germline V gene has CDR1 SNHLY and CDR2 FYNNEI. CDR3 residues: CASSELTLAGGLGTDTQYF. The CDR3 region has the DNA TGTGCCAGCAGTGAATTAACACTAGCGGGAGGGCTTGGCACAGATACGCAGTATTTT.

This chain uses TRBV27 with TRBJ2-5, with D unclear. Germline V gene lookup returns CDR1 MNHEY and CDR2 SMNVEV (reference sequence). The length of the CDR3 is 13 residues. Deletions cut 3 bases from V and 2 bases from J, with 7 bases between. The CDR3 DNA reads TGTGCCAGCAGTTTCCGAGCACAAGAGACCCAGTACTTC. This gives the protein CASSFRAQETQYF.

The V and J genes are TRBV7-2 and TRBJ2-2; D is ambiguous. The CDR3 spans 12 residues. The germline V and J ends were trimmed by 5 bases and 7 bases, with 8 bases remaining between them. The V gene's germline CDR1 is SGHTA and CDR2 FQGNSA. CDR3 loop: CASSKAGGELFF. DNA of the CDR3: TGTGCCAGCAGCAAAGCTGGCGGGGAGCTGTTTTTT. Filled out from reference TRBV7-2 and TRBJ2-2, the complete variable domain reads GAGVSQSPSNKVTEKGKDVELRCDPISGHTALYWYRQSLGQGLEFLIYFQGNSAPDKSGLPSDRFSAERTGGSVSTLTIQRTQQEDSAVYLCASSKAGGELFFGEGSRLTVL.

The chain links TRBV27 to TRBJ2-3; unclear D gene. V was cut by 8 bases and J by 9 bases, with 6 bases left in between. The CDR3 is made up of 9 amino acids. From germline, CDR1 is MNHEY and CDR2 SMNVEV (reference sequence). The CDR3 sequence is CASGITQYF. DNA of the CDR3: TGTGCCAGCGGTATCACGCAGTATTTT.

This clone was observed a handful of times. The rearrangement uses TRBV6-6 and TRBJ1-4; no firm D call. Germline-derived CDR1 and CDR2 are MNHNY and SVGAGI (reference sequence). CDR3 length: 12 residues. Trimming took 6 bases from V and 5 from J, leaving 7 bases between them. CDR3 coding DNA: TGTGCCAGCAGAGGACGAAATGAAAAACTGTTTTTT. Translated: CASRGRNEKLFF.

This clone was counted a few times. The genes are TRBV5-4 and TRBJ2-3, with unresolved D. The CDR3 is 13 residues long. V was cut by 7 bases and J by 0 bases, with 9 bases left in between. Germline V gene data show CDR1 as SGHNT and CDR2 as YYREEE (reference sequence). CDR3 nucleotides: TGTGCCAGCTCAAGGGTTAGCACAGATACGCAGTATTTT. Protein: CASSRVSTDTQYF.

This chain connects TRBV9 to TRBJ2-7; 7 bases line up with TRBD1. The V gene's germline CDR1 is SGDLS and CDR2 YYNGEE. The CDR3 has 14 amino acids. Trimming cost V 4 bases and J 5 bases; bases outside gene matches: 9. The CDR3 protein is CASSPAQGDHEQYF. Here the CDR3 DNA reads TGTGCCAGCAGCCCGGCGCAGGGGGACCACGAGCAGTACTTC.

The CDR3 bases are TGTGCCAGCTCACCAGAGGCGATTGGGGATACGCAGTATTTT. This sequence encodes CASSPEAIGDTQYF. This sequence joins TRBV18 and TRBJ2-3; D is unresolved. CDR3 size: 14 residues. Germline V lookup: CDR1 KGHSH, CDR2 LQKENI. Trimming took 2 bases from V and 6 from J, leaving 12 bases between them.

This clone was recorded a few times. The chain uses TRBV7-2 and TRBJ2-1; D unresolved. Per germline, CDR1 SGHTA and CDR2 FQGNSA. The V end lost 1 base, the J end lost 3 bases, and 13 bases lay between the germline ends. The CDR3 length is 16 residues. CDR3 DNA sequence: TGTGCCAGCAGCTTAGATCTCGGGCAAAACTACAATGAGCAGTTCTTC. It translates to CASSLDLGQNYNEQFF.

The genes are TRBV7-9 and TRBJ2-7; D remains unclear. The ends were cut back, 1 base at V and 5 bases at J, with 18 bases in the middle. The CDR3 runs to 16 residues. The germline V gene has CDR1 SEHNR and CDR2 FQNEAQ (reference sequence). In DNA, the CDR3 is TGTGCCAGCAGCTTAGTTGATGTACCGCCTATCGACGAGCAGTACTTC. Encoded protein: CASSLVDVPPIDEQYF.

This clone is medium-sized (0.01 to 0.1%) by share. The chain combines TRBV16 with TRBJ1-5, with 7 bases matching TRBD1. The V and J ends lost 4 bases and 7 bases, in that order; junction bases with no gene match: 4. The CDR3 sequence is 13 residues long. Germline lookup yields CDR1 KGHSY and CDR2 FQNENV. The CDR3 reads CASSLDRAQPQHF. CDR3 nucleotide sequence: TGTGCCAGCAGCCTTGACAGGGCACAGCCCCAGCATTTT.

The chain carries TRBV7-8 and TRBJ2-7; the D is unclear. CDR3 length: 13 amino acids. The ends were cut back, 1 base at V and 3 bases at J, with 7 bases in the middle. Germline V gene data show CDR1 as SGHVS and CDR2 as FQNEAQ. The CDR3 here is CASSLGLNYEQYF. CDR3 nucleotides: TGTGCCAGCAGCTTAGGCCTGAACTACGAGCAGTACTTC. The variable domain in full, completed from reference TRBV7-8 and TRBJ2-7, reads GAGVSQSPRYKVAKRGQDVALRCDPISGHVSLFWYQQALGQGPEFLTYFQNEAQLDKSGLPSDRFFAERPEGSVSTLKIQRTQQEDSAVYLCASSLGLNYEQYFGPGTRLTVT.

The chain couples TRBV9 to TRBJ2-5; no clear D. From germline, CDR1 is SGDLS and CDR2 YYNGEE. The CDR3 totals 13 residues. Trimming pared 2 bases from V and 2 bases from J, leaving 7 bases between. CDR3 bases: TGTGCCAGCAGCGTTTACCCTCAAGAGACCCAGTACTTC. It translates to CASSVYPQETQYF.

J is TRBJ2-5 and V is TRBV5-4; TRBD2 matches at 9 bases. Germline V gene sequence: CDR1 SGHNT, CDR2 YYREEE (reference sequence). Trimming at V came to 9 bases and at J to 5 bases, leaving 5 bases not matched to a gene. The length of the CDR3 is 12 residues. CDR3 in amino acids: CATSGMDETQYF. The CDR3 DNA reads TGTGCCACTAGCGGGATGGATGAGACCCAGTACTTC. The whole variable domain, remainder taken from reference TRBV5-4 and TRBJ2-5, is ETGVTQSPTHLIKTRGQQVTLRCSSQSGHNTVSWYQQALGQGPQFIFQYYREEENGRGNFPPRFSGLQFPNYSSELNVNALELDDSALYLCATSGMDETQYFGPGTRLLVL.

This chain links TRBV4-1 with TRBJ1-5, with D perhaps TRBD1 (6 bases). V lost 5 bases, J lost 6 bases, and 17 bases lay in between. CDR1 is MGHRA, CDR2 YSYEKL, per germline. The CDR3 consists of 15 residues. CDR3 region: CASSKADTGFQPQHF. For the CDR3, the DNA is TGCGCCAGCAGCAAGGCCGACACAGGGTTTCAGCCCCAGCATTTT.

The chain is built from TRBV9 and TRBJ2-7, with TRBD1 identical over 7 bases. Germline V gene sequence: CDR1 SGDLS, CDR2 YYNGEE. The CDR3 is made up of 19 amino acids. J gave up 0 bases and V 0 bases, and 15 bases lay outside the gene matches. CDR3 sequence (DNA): TGTGCCAGCAGCGTAGCCGACAGACCCCGGACAGGAATCTCCTACGAGCAGTACTTC. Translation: CASSVADRPRTGISYEQYF.

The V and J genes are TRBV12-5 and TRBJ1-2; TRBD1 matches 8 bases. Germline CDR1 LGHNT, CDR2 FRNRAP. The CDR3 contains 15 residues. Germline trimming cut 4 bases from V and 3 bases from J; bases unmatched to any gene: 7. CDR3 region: CASGWDRNQDYGYTF. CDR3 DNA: TGTGCTAGTGGTTGGGACAGGAATCAGGACTATGGCTACACCTTC.

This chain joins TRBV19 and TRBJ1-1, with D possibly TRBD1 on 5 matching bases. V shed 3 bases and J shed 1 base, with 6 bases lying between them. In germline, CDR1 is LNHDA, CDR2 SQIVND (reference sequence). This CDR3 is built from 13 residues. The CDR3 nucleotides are TGTGCCAGTAGTATTCAGGGGAACACTGAAGCTTTCTTT. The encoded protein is CASSIQGNTEAFF.

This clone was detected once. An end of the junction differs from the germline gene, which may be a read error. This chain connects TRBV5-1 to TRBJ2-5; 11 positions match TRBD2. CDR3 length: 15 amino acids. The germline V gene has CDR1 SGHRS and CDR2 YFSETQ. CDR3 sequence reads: CASRLQPSGRETQYF. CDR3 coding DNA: TGCGCCAGCCGCTTACAGCCTAGCGGGAGGGAGACCCAGTACTTC. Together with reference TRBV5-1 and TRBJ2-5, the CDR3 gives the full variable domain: KAGVTQTPRYLIKTRGQQVTLSCSPISGHRSVSWYQQTPGQGLQFLFEYFSETQRNKGNFPGRFSGRQFSNSRSEMNVSTLELGDSALYLCASRLQPSGRETQYFGPGTRLLVL.

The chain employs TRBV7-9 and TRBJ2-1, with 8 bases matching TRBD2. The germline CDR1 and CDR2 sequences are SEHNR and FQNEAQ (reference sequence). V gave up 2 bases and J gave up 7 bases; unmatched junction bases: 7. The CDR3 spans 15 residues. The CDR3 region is CASSLKLAAVNEQFF. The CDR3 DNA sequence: TGTGCCAGCAGCTTAAAACTAGCGGCGGTAAATGAGCAGTTCTTC. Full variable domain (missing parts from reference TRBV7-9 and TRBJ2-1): DTGVSQNPRHKITKRGQNVTFRCDPISEHNRLYWYRQTLGQGPEFLTYFQNEAQLEKSRLLSDRFSAERPKGSFSTLEIQRTEQGDSAMYLCASSLKLAAVNEQFFGPGTRLTVL.

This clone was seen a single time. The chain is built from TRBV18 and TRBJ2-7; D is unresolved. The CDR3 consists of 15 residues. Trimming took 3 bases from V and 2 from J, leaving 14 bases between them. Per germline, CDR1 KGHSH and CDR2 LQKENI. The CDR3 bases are TGTGCCAGCTCACCCTATTTAGGGTTTCCCTACGAGCAGTACTTC. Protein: CASSPYLGFPYEQYF.

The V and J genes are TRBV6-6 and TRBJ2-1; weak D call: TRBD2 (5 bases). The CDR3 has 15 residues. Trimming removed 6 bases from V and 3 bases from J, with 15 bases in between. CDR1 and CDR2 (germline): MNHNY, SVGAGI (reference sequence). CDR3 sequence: CASSHQAVYYNEQFF. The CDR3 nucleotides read TGTGCCAGCAGCCACCAAGCGGTGTACTACAATGAGCAGTTCTTC.

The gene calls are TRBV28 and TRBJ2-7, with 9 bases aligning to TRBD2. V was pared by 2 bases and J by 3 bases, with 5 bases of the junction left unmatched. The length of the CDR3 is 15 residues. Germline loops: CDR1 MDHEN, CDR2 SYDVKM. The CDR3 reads CASSLRLAGIYEQYF. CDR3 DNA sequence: TGTGCCAGCAGTTTAAGGCTAGCGGGGATCTACGAGCAGTACTTC.

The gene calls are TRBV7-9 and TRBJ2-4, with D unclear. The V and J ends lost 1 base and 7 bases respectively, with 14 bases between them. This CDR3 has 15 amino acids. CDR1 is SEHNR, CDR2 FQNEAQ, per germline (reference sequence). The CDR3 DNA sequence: TGTGCCAGCAGCTTAGACCTAACTTGGTTGAACATTCAGTACTTC. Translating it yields CASSLDLTWLNIQYF.

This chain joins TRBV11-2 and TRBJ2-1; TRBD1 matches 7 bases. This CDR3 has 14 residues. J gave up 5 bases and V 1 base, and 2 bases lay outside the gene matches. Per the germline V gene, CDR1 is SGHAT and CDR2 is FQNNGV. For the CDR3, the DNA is TGTGCCAGCAGCTTAGCAGGGGGAAACAATGAGCAGTTCTTC. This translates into CASSLAGGNNEQFF.

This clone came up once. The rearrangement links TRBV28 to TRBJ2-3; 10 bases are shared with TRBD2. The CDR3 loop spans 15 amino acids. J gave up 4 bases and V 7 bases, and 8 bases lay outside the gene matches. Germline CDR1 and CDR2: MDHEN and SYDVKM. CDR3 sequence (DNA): TGTGCCAGCACCCCTAGCGGGAGCAGGGCAGATACGCAGTATTTT. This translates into CASTPSGSRADTQYF.

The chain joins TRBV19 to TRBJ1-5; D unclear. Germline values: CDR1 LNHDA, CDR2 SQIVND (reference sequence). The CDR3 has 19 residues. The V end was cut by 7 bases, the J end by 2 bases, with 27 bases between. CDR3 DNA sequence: TGTGCCAGTACCCTCGCAGCGATGGGAGGGTCCGGACGCAATCAGCCCCAGCATTTT. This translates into CASTLAAMGGSGRNQPQHF.